This T cell receptor (beta chain) was recovered during a study of CD8 T cells in ankylosing spondylitis. Study results and caveats: The study identified a TCR beta motif of under ten highly homologous variants that appeared characteristic of ankylosing spondylitis blood.

TCRdb used MiXCR to reprocess the 5' RACE reads, holding one entry per CDR3 protein. This sample has some 23,000 distinct CDR3 sequences, with under 3% found just once. This clonotype was detected many times. The target antigen is unknown. The length of the CDR3 is 16 residues. The V gene lost 2 bases and the J gene lost 9 bases, with 21 bases spanning the gap. Germline V gene data show CDR1 as SGDLS and CDR2 as YYNGEE. The sequenced sample was blood, either unsorted or a sorted T cell fraction (not recorded which). The V gene is TRBV9, the J gene TRBJ2-1; no clear D gene. This TCR was recovered from a female donor with ankylosing spondylitis or in good health (not recorded which). CDR3 nucleotides: TGTGCCAGCAGCGTCCCCTCAGACCCCCTAATTAGTGAGCAGTTCTTC. Encoded protein: CASSVPSDPLISEQFF.